A single sample is the source of the 30 T cell receptor beta chains below, sequenced in a study of tumor and adjacent non-tumor tissue in lung cancer. TCRbeta libraries were built with three rounds of nested PCR, modified from ARM-PCR. TCRdb re-analysed the multiplex PCR reads in MiXCR, keeping a single row per CDR3 protein. This table holds around 200,000 distinct CDR3 sequences, 60% to 75% found once. RNA was extracted from bulk tissue without any cell sorting. The sample was lung tumor tissue. The receptors were sampled from a man in his sixties with non-small cell lung cancer.

The V and J genes are TRBV7-3 and TRBJ2-1; 14 nucleotides agree with TRBD2. Germline V CDR1 and CDR2: SGHTA, FQGTGA. The V and J ends lost 5 bases and 6 bases, in that order; junction bases with no gene match: 6. This CDR3 region has 16 residues. The CDR3, as DNA: TGTGCCAGCAGCGGGGGGGGACTAGCGGGAGCCAATGAGCAGTTCTTC. It encodes CASSGGGLAGANEQFF.

Concerning this clonotype: Relative to the germline gene, one junction end is altered; a read error may explain this. V is TRBV20-1 and J is TRBJ2-3; TRBD1 matches at 8 bases. The CDR3 totals 14 residues. Looked up from germline, CDR1 is DFQATT and CDR2 is SNEGSKA (reference sequence). CDR3 protein: CSAPRNRGTDTQYF. The CDR3 DNA follows: TGCAGTGCCCCTAGGAACAGGGGGACAGACACGCAGTATTTT.

Note on this clonotype: An end of the junction does not agree with germline; a read error may underlie this. The V and J genes are TRBV6-2 or TRBV6-3 and TRBJ2-5; D is unclear. The CDR3 totals 17 residues. CDR1 is MNHEY and CDR2 is SVGEGT in the germline V gene. The CDR3 nucleotides are TGTGCCAGCAGTTATGAGGTCCAGACCCGGTACCAAGGGACCCAGTACTTC. It specifies CASSYEVQTRYQGTQYF.

This clonotype has only a few counts. The chain employs TRBV29-1 and TRBJ2-6; TRBD2 aligns across 9 bases. The V gene's germline CDR1 is SQVTM and CDR2 ANQGSEA. The J segment lost 3 bases and the V segment lost 4 bases, leaving 7 bases of the junction unmatched. The CDR3 loop spans 16 amino acids. In DNA, the CDR3 is TGCAGCGTTGCGCACGGCGGGAGGGTTGGGGCCAACGTCCTGACTTTC. This codes for CSVAHGGRVGANVLTF.

CDR3 protein: CASSLTGMADTQYF. The CDR3, as DNA: TGTGCCAGCAGCTTAACGGGGATGGCAGATACGCAGTATTTT. V usage is TRBV7-3 and J usage is TRBJ2-3; D not certain. V lost 0 bases to trimming and J lost 4 bases, with 8 bases between them. CDR1 and CDR2 from the germline V gene are SGHTA and FQGTGA. This CDR3 spans 14 amino acids.

Points on this clonotype: Compared with germline, one end of the junction differs, possibly owing to a read error. V and J are TRBV12-3 or TRBV12-4 and TRBJ2-1; D call uncertain. The CDR3 covers 15 residues. CDR3 nucleotide sequence: TGTACCAGCACTGAGAGTGTTACCCTATACAATGAGCAGTTCTTC. Encoded protein: CTSTESVTLYNEQFF.

The genes are TRBV20-1 and TRBJ2-7; TRBD1 matches at 7 bases. V gave up 8 bases and J gave up 4 bases; unmatched junction bases: 11. CDR1 and CDR2 from the germline V gene are DFQATT and SNEGSKA (reference sequence). The CDR3 runs 13 residues. The CDR3 nucleotides read TGCAGTACAGGGGACAGTGAAGAGTACGAGCAGTACTTC. Its translation is CSTGDSEEYEQYF.

As for this clonotype: A much larger clone lies one base from this, so it may be a read error. The chain is built from TRBV6-5 and TRBJ1-5; no definite D call. Germline V lookup: CDR1 MNHEY, CDR2 SVGAGI. V was pared by 7 bases and J by 3 bases, with 16 bases between. The CDR3 is made up of 15 amino acids. This CDR3 reads CASKPRTGYNQPQHF. DNA of the CDR3: TGTGCCAGCAAACCTCGCACGGGCTACAATCAGCCCCAGCATTTT.

This clonotype has a single count. Germline and junction disagree at one end, which may indicate a read error. The rearrangement links TRBV29-1 to TRBJ1-1; no firm D call. This CDR3 is built from 13 residues. In germline, CDR1 is SQVTM, CDR2 ANQGSEA. The CDR3, as DNA: TGCAGCGTAGCACGACCGTTGAACACTGAAGCTTCCTTT. Its translation is CSVARPLNTEASF.

Concerning this clonotype itself: An end of the junction does not agree with germline; a read error may underlie this. The chain combines TRBV4-3 with TRBJ1-1; D gene ambiguous. The CDR3 runs to 17 residues. From germline, CDR1 is LGHNA and CDR2 YSLEER. CDR3 sequence: CASSQDVPGSPGTEAFF. The DNA of the CDR3 is TGTGCCAGCAGCCAAGACGTACCGGGCAGTCCGGGCACTGAAGCTTTCTTT.

This clonotype was counted many times. This sequence joins TRBV11-2 and TRBJ2-4, with D perhaps TRBD1 (6 bases). Germline CDR1 reads SGHAT; CDR2 reads FQNNGV. The V gene lost 4 bases and the J gene lost 6 bases, with 22 bases spanning the gap. The CDR3 loop spans 17 amino acids. DNA for the CDR3: TGTGCCAGCAGCTCAAACTCTGGACAGTTTGGGGGAAACATTCAGTACTTC. This encodes CASSSNSGQFGGNIQYF. The whole variable domain, remainder taken from reference TRBV11-2 and TRBJ2-4, is EAGVAQSPRYKIIEKRQSVAFWCNPISGHATLYWYQQILGQGPKLLIQFQNNGVVDDSQLPKDRFSAERLKGVDSTLKIQPAKLEDSAVYLCASSSNSGQFGGNIQYFGAGTRLSVL.

There are a few counts of this clonotype. One junction end does not reproduce the germline sequence, and a read error may be involved. V usage is TRBV4-3 and J usage is TRBJ2-3; possible D gene TRBD2, 5 bases. Looked up from germline, CDR1 is LGHNA and CDR2 is YSLEER. There are 16 residues in the CDR3. CDR3 sequence: CASSQAAASCTDTQYF. As DNA, the CDR3 is TGCGCCAGCAGCCAAGCAGCGGCCTCCTGCACGGATACGCAGTATTTT.

In the case of this clonotype: No conserved phenylalanine or tryptophan is present at the end of the CDR3, so a read error is the likely explanation. The limits of the CDR3 on the DNA are not certain, so only TCRdb's listed CDR3 is given. The chain is built from TRBV28 and TRBJ1-1. Both ends counted, the CDR3 spans 11 residues. Germline V lookup: CDR1 MDHEN, CDR2 SYDVKM. The CDR3 here is CPSAENTEAFL.

This clonotype was observed once. Possible read error: a much larger clone is one base away. The V call is TRBV5-1, the J call TRBJ1-2; D call uncertain. The germline CDR1 and CDR2 sequences are SGHRS and YFSETQ. Trimming stripped 3 bases from V and 3 bases from J, with 12 bases between. The CDR3 contains 14 residues. CDR3 bases: TGCGCCAGCAGCTCCGAAGCCATGCACTATGGCTACACCTTC. Translated, it gives CASSSEAMHYGYTF.

As for this clonotype: Compared with germline, one end of the junction differs, possibly owing to a read error. CDR3 region: CVSSFFLAVVDTQYF. The CDR3 DNA reads as TGTGTCAGCAGCTTTTTCCTAGCAGTGGTAGATACGCAGTATTTT. This sequence joins TRBV11-2 and TRBJ2-3; D is possibly TRBD2 (5 bases). Germline lookup yields CDR1 SGHAT and CDR2 FQNNGV. This CDR3 contains 15 residues.

The chain combines TRBV28 with TRBJ1-1; D is unclear. Germline-derived CDR1 and CDR2 are MDHEN and SYDVKM. This CDR3 is 13 amino acids long. The V end lost 7 bases, the J end lost 1 base, and 10 bases lay between the germline ends. The CDR3 coding sequence is TGTGCCAGCAATCTAGCGGGGAACACTGAAGCTTTCTTT. Translated: CASNLAGNTEAFF.

The genes are TRBV11-2 and TRBJ2-3; maybe TRBD1 (5 bases). This CDR3 contains 15 residues. V dropped 0 bases and J dropped 13 bases, with 20 bases sitting between them. CDR1 is SGHAT and CDR2 is FQNNGV in the germline V gene. CDR3 DNA: TGTGCCAGCAGCTTAGATCGCCAGGGCACAGATATGGAGTATTTT. Translation gives CASSLDRQGTDMEYF.

The sample holds one count of this clonotype. A read error may account for a junction end that differs from germline. The chain employs TRBV6-1 and TRBJ2-4, with D possibly matching TRBD2 (5 bases). Germline-derived CDR1 and CDR2 are MNHNS and SASEGT. The CDR3 has 17 residues. In DNA form, the CDR3 reads TGTGCCAGTAGTGAAAACGAAAGGGCAGAGGGCGGAGGCATTCAGTACTTC. As protein: CASSENERAEGGGIQYF.

In the case of this clonotype: It is likely a read error, because the conserved phenylalanine at the end of the CDR3 is missing. The rearrangement links TRBV29-1 to TRBJ2-5; D possibly corresponds to TRBD1 (6 bases). The V end lost 3 bases, the J end lost 5 bases, and 16 bases lay between the germline ends. CDR3 length equals 14 residues. CDR1 and CDR2 from the germline V gene are SQVTM and ANQGSEA. Here the CDR3 DNA reads TGCAGCGTTGAGCCGCCAGGGGTGGTCGAGACCCAGTACTTA. Translating it yields CSVEPPGVVETQYL.

This clonotype has only a few counts. The rearrangement links TRBV29-1 to TRBJ2-6; D remains ambiguous. Trimming shortened V by 6 bases and J by 2 bases, and 20 bases separated the two germline ends. The germline gives CDR1 SQVTM, CDR2 ANQGSEA. CDR3 length: 17 residues. This CDR3 is CSVKEPEGVTGANVLTF. The CDR3 nucleotides read TGCAGCGTGAAGGAACCCGAAGGTGTCACTGGGGCCAACGTCCTGACTTTC.

A word on this clonotype: This may be a read error, as it is one base from a much larger clone. The CDR3 DNA follows: TGCAGTGTCCAGCGGAAAAAAGGGACCCAGTACTTC. Its protein is CSVQRKKGTQYF. The V gene is TRBV20-1, the J gene TRBJ2-5, with a possible D match to TRBD2 (5 bases). The germline CDR1 and CDR2 sequences are DFQATT and SNEGSKA (reference sequence). V was pared by 7 bases and J by 7 bases, with 16 bases between. The CDR3 totals 12 residues.

On this clonotype: Germline is not matched at one junction end, which may reflect a read error. The chain combines TRBV11-1 with TRBJ2-5; 9 nucleotides line up with TRBD1. Germline CDR1 and CDR2: SGHAT and FQDESV (reference sequence). This CDR3 is 17 amino acids long. CDR3: CVSSLVTGGFYQETQYF. The CDR3 DNA reads as TGTGTCAGCAGCTTGGTAACAGGGGGCTTTTACCAAGAGACTCAGTACTTC.

This chain links TRBV20-1 with TRBJ1-5, with D possibly TRBD1 on 6 matching bases. The ends were cut back, 7 bases at V and 6 bases at J, with 19 bases in the middle. The germline gives CDR1 DFQATT, CDR2 SNEGSKA (reference sequence). This CDR3 is built from 14 residues. The chain's CDR3 is CSGLEGPGAQPQHF. The CDR3, as DNA: TGCAGTGGACTAGAGGGCCCGGGGGCTCAGCCCCAGCATTTT.

In regard to this clonotype: One base away lies a much larger clone, so this may be a sequencing read error. The chain employs TRBV30 and TRBJ1-4; a possible D gene is TRBD1 (5 bases). Deletions cut 3 bases from V and 3 bases from J, with 14 bases between. Germline V lookup: CDR1 GTSNPN, CDR2 SVGIG (reference sequence). There are 15 residues in the CDR3. The CDR3 here is CAWRKGVLANEKLFF. The CDR3, as DNA: TGTGCCTGGAGGAAAGGGGTGTTAGCTAATGAAAAACTGTTTTTT.

Concerning this clonotype itself: Just one base apart from a much larger clone, this may be a read error. V usage is TRBV6-1 and J usage is TRBJ1-2; D remains ambiguous. This CDR3 contains 11 residues. The germline CDR1 and CDR2 sequences are MNHNS and SASEGT. The CDR3 is CASSEGYGYAF. DNA for the CDR3: TGTGCCAGCAGTGAGGGCTATGGCTACGCCTTC.

A remark on this clonotype: Since no conserved phenylalanine or tryptophan closes the CDR3, a read error is the likely cause. The J gene is TRBJ2-1, the V gene TRBV20-1; 8 bases line up with TRBD2. V shed 3 bases and J 9 bases; nucleotides not matched to a gene: 10. The germline V gene encodes CDR1 DFQATT and CDR2 SNEGSKA (reference sequence). The CDR3 is 14 amino acids. CDR3 coding DNA: TGCAGTGCTAGTCTGAAGCGGGGGTGGCTTGAGCAGTTCTAC. Protein sequence: CSASLKRGWLEQFY.

The rearrangement joins TRBV6-6 to TRBJ1-1; D might be TRBD1 (6 bases). The CDR3 loop spans 14 amino acids. Deletions cut 6 bases from V and 3 bases from J, with 14 bases between. Germline assignment: CDR1 MNHNY and CDR2 SVGAGI (reference sequence). The CDR3 loop reads CASSRQAVDTEAFF. CDR3 coding DNA: TGTGCCAGCAGCCGACAGGCTGTGGACACTGAAGCTTTCTTT.

This chain links TRBV12-3 or TRBV12-4 with TRBJ1-4, with 8 bases identical to TRBD1. The CDR3 sequence is 14 residues long. After removal of 9 bases from V and 4 bases from J, the junction contained 7 bases not matched to a gene. The CDR3 spells CARNEDRGNEKLFF. CDR3 bases: TGTGCCAGGAATGAAGACAGGGGTAATGAAAAACTGTTTTTT.

The sample holds one count of this clonotype. Given a much more abundant clone one base away, this may be a read error. V and J are TRBV6-2 or TRBV6-3 and TRBJ2-1; 9 nucleotides align to TRBD2. Trimming took 10 bases from V and 4 from J; bases not matched to a gene: 8. The length of the CDR3 is 14 residues. Germline V gene lookup returns CDR1 MNHEY and CDR2 SVGEGT. In nucleotides, the CDR3 is TGTGCCAACCTACCTAGCGGGACATACAATGAGCAGTTCTTC. Translation: CANLPSGTYNEQFF.

In its sample, this clonotype was seen a few times. Since a much larger clone is just one base distant, this may be a read error. The J gene is TRBJ2-7, the V gene TRBV11-2, with D possibly matching TRBD2 (7 bases). The CDR3 contains 12 residues. Germline loops: CDR1 SGHAT, CDR2 FQNNGV. The V end lost 4 bases, the J end lost 9 bases, and 13 bases lay between the germline ends. CDR3 DNA: TGTGCCAGCAGCTGGGGGGGGCTCGGGCAGTACTTC. Its translation is CASSWGGLGQYF.